This T cell receptor beta chain emerged from a study of T-cell memory formation after mild COVID-19. TCRdb reanalysed the 5' RACE reads using MiXCR and keeps one entry per CDR3 protein. This table has over 350,000 distinct CDR3 sequences, roughly 26% appearing once. At least ten counts were recorded for this clonotype. The sequence was collected from an adult woman who had mild COVID-19 (a few samples of this study predate the infection). Cell type and time point are not known. Sequencing was performed on PBMCs or a T cell subset sorted from them (not recorded which).

The CDR3 reads CASSLAGGGNQPQHF. The CDR3 coding sequence is TGTGCCAGCAGTTTAGCAGGGGGCGGGAATCAGCCCCAGCATTTT. The V and J genes are TRBV12-3 or TRBV12-4 and TRBJ1-5; 7 nucleotides align to TRBD1. This CDR3 comprises 15 residues. V gave up 0 bases and J gave up 4 bases; unmatched junction bases: 3.